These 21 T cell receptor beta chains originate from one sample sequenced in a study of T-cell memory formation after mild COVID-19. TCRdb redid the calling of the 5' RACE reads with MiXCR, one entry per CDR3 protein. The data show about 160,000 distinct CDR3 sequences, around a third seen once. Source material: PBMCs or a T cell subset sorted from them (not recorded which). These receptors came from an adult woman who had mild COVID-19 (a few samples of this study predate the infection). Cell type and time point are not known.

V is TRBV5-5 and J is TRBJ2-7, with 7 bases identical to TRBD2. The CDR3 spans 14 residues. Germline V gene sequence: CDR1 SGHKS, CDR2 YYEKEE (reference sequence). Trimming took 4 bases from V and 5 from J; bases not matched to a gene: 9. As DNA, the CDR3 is TGTGCCAGCAGCCTAACCGTTCTAGCGGACGAGCAGTACTTC. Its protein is CASSLTVLADEQYF.

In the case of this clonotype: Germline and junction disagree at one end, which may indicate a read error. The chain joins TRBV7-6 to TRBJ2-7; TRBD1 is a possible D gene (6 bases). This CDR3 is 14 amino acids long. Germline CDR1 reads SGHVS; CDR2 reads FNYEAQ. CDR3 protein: CAISQPTAGAEQYF. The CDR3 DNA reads TGTGCCATCAGCCAACCGACGGCAGGGGCCGAGCAGTACTTC.

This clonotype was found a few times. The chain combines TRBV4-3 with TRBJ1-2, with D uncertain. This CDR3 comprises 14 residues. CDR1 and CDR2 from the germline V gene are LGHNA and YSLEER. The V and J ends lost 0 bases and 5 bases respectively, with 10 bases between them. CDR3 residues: CASSQEQRVYGYTF. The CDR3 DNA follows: TGCGCCAGCAGCCAAGAACAGCGGGTTTATGGCTACACCTTC.

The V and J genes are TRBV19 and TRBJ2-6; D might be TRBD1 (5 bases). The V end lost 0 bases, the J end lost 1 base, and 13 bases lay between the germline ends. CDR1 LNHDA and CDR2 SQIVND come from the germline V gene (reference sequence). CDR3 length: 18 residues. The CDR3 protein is CASSIEGQGSSGANVLTF. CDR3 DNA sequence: TGTGCCAGTAGTATAGAGGGGCAGGGATCTTCTGGGGCCAACGTCCTGACTTTC.

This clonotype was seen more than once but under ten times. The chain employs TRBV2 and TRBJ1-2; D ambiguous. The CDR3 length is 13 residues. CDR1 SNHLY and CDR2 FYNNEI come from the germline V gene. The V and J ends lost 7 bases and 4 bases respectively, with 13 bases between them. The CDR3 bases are TGTGCCAGCAACCATGCCCTAGGCTATGGCTACACCTTC. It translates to CASNHALGYGYTF.

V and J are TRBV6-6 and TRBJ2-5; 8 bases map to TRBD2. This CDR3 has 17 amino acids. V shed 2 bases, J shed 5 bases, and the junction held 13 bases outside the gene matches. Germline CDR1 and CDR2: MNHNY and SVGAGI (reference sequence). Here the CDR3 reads CASSYMGHAGGEETQYF. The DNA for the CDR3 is TGTGCCAGCAGTTACATGGGCCACGCGGGGGGCGAGGAGACCCAGTACTTC.

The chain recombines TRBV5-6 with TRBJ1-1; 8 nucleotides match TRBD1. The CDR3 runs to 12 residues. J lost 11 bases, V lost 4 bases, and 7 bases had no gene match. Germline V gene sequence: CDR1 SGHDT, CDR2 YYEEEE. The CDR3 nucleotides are TGTGCCAGCAGCCACGGACAGGGAGCGGCTTTCTTT. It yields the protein CASSHGQGAAFF.

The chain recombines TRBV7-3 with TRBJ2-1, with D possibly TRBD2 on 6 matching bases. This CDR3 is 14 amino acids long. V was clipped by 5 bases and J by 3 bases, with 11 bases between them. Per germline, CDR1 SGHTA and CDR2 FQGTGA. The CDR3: CASSAGTSYNEQFF. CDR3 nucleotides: TGTGCCAGCAGCGCGGGGACCAGCTACAATGAGCAGTTCTTC. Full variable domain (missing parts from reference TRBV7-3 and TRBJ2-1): GAGVSQTPSNKVTEKGKYVELRCDPISGHTALYWYRQSLGQGPEFLIYFQGTGAADDSGLPNDRFFAVRPEGSVSTLKIQRTERGDSAVYLCASSAGTSYNEQFFGPGTRLTVL.

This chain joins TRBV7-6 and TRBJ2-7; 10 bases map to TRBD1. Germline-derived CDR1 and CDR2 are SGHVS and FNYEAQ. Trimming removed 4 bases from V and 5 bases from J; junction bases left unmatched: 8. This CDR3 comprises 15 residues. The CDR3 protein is CASSSRWGQGNEQYF. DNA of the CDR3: TGTGCCAGCAGCTCACGGTGGGGACAGGGGAACGAGCAGTACTTC. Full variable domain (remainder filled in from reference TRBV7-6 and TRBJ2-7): GAGVSQSPRYKVTKRGQDVALRCDPISGHVSLYWYRQALGQGPEFLTYFNYEAQQDKSGLPNDRFSAERPEGSISTLTIQRTEQRDSAMYRCASSSRWGQGNEQYFGPGTRLTVT.

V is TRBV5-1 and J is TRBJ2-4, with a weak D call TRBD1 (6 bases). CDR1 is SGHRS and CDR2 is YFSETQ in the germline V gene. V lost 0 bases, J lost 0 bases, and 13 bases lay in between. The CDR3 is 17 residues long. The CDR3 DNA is TGCGCCAGCAGCTTGGACCAGGGGACCCGAGCCAAAAACATTCAGTACTTC. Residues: CASSLDQGTRAKNIQYF.

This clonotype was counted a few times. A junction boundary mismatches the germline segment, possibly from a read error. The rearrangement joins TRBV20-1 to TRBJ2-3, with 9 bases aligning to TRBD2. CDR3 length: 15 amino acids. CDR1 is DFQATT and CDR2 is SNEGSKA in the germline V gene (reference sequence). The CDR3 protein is CSAIRSGGLSDTQYF. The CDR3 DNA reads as TGCAGCGCTATTAGAAGCGGGGGGTTATCAGATACGCAGTATTTT.

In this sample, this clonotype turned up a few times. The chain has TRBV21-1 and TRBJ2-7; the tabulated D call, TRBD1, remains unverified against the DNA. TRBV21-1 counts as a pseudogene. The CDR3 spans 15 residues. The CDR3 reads CASTPETGDTYEQYF. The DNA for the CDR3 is TGTGCCAGCACCCCGGAGACAGGGGATACCTACGAGCAGTACTTC.

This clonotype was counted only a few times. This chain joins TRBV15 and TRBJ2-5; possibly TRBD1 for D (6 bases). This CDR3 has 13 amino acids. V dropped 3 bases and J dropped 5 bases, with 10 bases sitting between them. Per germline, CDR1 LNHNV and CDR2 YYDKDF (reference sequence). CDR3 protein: CATSSQGLETQYF. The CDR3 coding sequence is TGTGCCACCAGCAGCCAGGGGTTGGAGACCCAGTACTTC.

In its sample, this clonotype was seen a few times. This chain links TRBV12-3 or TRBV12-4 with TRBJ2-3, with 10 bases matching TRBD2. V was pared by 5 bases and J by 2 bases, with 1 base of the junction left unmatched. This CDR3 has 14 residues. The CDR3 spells CASSGLAVTDTQYF. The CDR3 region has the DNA TGTGCCAGCAGTGGACTAGCGGTCACAGATACGCAGTATTTT.

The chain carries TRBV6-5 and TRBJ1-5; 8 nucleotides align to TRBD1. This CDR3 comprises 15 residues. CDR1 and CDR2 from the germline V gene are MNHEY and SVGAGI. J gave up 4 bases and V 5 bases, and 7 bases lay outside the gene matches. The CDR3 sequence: CASSHTGGGNQPQHF. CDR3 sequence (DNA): TGTGCCAGCAGTCACACAGGGGGAGGTAATCAGCCCCAGCATTTT.

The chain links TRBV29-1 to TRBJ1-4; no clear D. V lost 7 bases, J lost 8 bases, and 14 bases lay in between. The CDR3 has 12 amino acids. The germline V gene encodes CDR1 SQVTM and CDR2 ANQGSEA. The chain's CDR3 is CSASRGREKLFF. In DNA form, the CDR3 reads TGCAGCGCCTCGCGAGGGAGGGAAAAACTGTTTTTT. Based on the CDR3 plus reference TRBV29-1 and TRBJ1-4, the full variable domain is SAVISQKPSRDICQRGTSLTIQCQVDSQVTMMFWYRQQPGQSLTLIATANQGSEATYESGFVIDKFPISRPNLTFSTLTVSNMSPEDSSIYLCSASRGREKLFFGSGTQLSVL.

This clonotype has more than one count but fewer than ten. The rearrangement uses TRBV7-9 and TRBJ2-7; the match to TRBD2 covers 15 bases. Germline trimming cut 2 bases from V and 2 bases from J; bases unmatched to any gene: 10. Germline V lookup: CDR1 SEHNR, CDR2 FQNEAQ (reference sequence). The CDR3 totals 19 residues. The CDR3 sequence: CASSLPPGLAGGYTYEQYF. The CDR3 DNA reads TGTGCCAGCAGCTTACCCCCGGGACTAGCGGGAGGATACACCTACGAGCAGTACTTC.

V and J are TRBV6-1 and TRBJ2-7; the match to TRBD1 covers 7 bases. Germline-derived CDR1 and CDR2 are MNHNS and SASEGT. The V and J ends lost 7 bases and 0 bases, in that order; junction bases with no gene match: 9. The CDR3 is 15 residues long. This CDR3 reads CASNDPGTASYEQYF. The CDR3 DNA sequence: TGTGCCAGCAACGACCCCGGGACAGCCTCCTACGAGCAGTACTTC.

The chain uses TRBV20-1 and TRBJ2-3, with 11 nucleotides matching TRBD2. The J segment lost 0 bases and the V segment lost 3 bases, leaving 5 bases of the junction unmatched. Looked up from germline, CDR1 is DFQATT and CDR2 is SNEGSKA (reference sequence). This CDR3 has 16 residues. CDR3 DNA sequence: TGCAGTGCTAGGGGTAGCGGGAGGGAGAGCACAGATACGCAGTATTTT. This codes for CSARGSGRESTDTQYF.

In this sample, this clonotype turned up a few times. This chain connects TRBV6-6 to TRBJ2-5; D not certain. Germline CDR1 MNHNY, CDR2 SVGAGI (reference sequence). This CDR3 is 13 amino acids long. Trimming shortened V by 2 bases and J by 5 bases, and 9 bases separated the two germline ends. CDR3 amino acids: CASSYGLGETQYF. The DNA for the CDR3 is TGTGCCAGCAGTTACGGCCTTGGGGAGACCCAGTACTTC.

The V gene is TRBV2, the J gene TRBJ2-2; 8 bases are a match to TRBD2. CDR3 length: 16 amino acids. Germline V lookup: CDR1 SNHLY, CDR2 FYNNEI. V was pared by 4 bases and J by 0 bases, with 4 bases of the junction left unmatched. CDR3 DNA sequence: TGTGCCAGCAGTGGGCGGGAGGCCCCGAACACCGGGGAGCTGTTTTTT. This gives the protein CASSGREAPNTGELFF.